The 16 T cell receptor beta chains reported below all come from one sample, sequenced in a study of patients and donors after allogeneic stem cell transplantation. A single record per CDR3 protein comes from TCRdb applying MiXCR to the RT-PCR reads. Altogether roughly 880,000 distinct CDR3 sequences are present, under 20% being singletons, with the ten largest covering roughly 6%. Sequenced input: blood, either unsorted or a sorted T cell fraction (not recorded which). Receptor source: a human donor who was either an allogeneic HSCT recipient or a stem cell or donor lymphocyte infusion donor (not recorded which). It is not recorded whose cells these are; they may come from a transplant donor.

The rearrangement links TRBV12-3 or TRBV12-4 to TRBJ2-7, with D uncertain. The length of the CDR3 is 15 residues. The V end was cut by 3 bases, the J end by 0 bases, with 12 bases between. CDR3 in DNA: TGTGCCAGCAGTTTGTGGAACATCGTCTCCTACGAGCAGTACTTC. This translates into CASSLWNIVSYEQYF.

J is TRBJ1-5 and V is TRBV12-3 or TRBV12-4; 8 nucleotides match TRBD1. The CDR3 totals 14 residues. The ends lost 7 bases at V and 5 bases at J; junction bases unmatched: 7. The DNA of the CDR3 is TGTGCCAGCACGACGGGACAGGTCTATCAGCCCCAGCATTTT. Residues: CASTTGQVYQPQHF.

The gene calls are TRBV27 and TRBJ2-7; 10 positions agree with TRBD2. CDR1 is MNHEY and CDR2 is SMNVEV in the germline V gene (reference sequence). The CDR3 loop spans 18 amino acids. Trimming removed 2 bases from V and 2 bases from J; junction bases left unmatched: 12. CDR3 nucleotides: TGTGCCAGCAGTTTACTTTGGGTAGCGGGGGGTTCAGCCTACGAGCAGTACTTC. It specifies CASSLLWVAGGSAYEQYF.

This clonotype was seen only a few times. The V gene is TRBV6-2 or TRBV6-3, the J gene TRBJ2-1, with 9 bases fitting TRBD2. Germline V CDR1 and CDR2: MNHEY, SVGEGT. The junction had 11 bases not matched to a gene; V was cut back by 2 bases and J by 9 bases. This CDR3 comprises 16 residues. CDR3 sequence (DNA): TGTGCCAGCAGTTACCTAGCGGGGCCCAAAGAAGGTGAGCAGTTCTTC. It encodes CASSYLAGPKEGEQFF.

The V and J genes are TRBV12-3 or TRBV12-4 and TRBJ2-1; 7 nucleotides align to TRBD2. CDR3 length: 15 residues. J lost 8 bases, V lost 6 bases, and 13 bases had no gene match. CDR3 loop: CASRSGAGAIYEQFF. The CDR3 region has the DNA TGTGCCAGCAGGTCCGGGGCGGGAGCTATCTATGAGCAGTTCTTC.

In its sample, this clonotype was seen a few times. This sequence joins TRBV20-1 and TRBJ2-7, with 10 bases that match TRBD2. The V gene end was trimmed by 0 bases and the J gene end by 9 bases; junction bases not matched to a gene: 14. CDR1 and CDR2 (germline): DFQATT, SNEGSKA (reference sequence). This CDR3 region has 16 residues. The CDR3 region is CSARDGAGGPEVGQYF. CDR3 nucleotide sequence: TGCAGTGCTAGAGATGGAGCGGGAGGGCCCGAGGTCGGGCAGTACTTC.

The chain has TRBV7-9 and TRBJ2-6; D ambiguous. CDR1 is SEHNR, CDR2 FQNEAQ, per germline (reference sequence). The V end lost 1 base, the J end lost 0 bases, and 7 bases lay between the germline ends. The CDR3 spans 16 residues. This CDR3 reads CASSLGVNSGANVLTF. In nucleotides, the CDR3 is TGTGCCAGCAGCTTAGGGGTGAACTCTGGGGCCAACGTCCTGACTTTC.

The V call is TRBV27, the J call TRBJ1-6; D possibly corresponds to TRBD1 (6 bases). The CDR3 totals 16 residues. The V end was cut by 3 bases, the J end by 9 bases, with 18 bases between. Germline-derived CDR1 and CDR2 are MNHEY and SMNVEV (reference sequence). The CDR3 region has the DNA TGTGCCAGCAGTTTCATCTACAGGGAGCGAGGTTCACCCCTCCACTTT. Protein sequence: CASSFIYRERGSPLHF.

This clonotype has only a few counts. The V call is TRBV3-1, the J call TRBJ2-7, with TRBD1 matching over 7 bases. V lost 0 bases and J lost 0; bases outside the gene matches: 5. The CDR3 is made up of 16 amino acids. CDR1 is LGHDT and CDR2 is YNNKEL in the germline V gene (reference sequence). CDR3 sequence (DNA): TGTGCCAGCAGCCAAGAACAGGACAGGTCCTCCTACGAGCAGTACTTC. Amino acids: CASSQEQDRSSYEQYF.

This clonotype is a singleton in its sample. This CDR3 is CASSPSSGRGNEQFF. The CDR3, as DNA: TGTGCCAGCAGCCCTTCTAGCGGGAGAGGTAATGAGCAGTTCTTC. The chain has TRBV7-2 and TRBJ2-1; 10 bases fit TRBD2. The V gene's germline CDR1 is SGHTA and CDR2 FQGNSA. Trimming at V came to 5 bases and at J to 7 bases, leaving 8 bases not matched to a gene. The CDR3 has 15 residues.

V gene TRBV11-2 combines with J gene TRBJ2-1; no clear D gene. CDR3 length: 19 amino acids. Germline CDR1 and CDR2: SGHAT and FQNNGV. V was pared by 1 base and J by 0 bases, with 19 bases between. CDR3 bases: TGTGCCAGCAGCTTAGGTTGGATATCAGGACGCAGCTCCTACAATGAGCAGTTCTTC. As protein: CASSLGWISGRSSYNEQFF.

This clonotype showed up just a few times. The V and J genes are TRBV27 and TRBJ2-7, with 7 bases lining up with TRBD2. Losses at the gene ends were 2 bases for V and 0 bases for J; bases not matched to a gene: 4. CDR1 is MNHEY and CDR2 is SMNVEV in the germline V gene (reference sequence). This CDR3 is 15 amino acids long. In DNA form, the CDR3 reads TGTGCCAGCAGTTTAGCGGGAGAACTCTCCTACGAGCAGTACTTC. As protein: CASSLAGELSYEQYF.

The sample holds many counts of this clonotype. CDR3 DNA: TGTGCCAGCAGTCCGGTCGGTAGCGGGGGTGGCGAGCAGTACTTC. It is translated as CASSPVGSGGGEQYF. This chain links TRBV12-3 or TRBV12-4 with TRBJ2-7; 9 bases agree with TRBD2. The CDR3 contains 15 residues. The V segment lost 5 bases and the J segment 6 bases; nucleotides outside the gene matches: 11.

The gene calls are TRBV28 and TRBJ2-1, with 13 bases matching TRBD2. Trimming removed 6 bases from V and 8 bases from J; junction bases left unmatched: 10. The V gene's germline CDR1 is MDHEN and CDR2 SYDVKM. This CDR3 has 16 amino acids. CDR3 loop: CASSPPGLAGEHEQFF. CDR3 in DNA: TGTGCCAGCAGCCCCCCAGGACTAGCGGGAGAACATGAGCAGTTCTTC.

V and J are TRBV20-1 and TRBJ2-2, with 8 positions matching TRBD2. J gave up 3 bases and V 0 bases, and 9 bases lay outside the gene matches. In germline, CDR1 is DFQATT, CDR2 SNEGSKA (reference sequence). There are 17 residues in the CDR3. CDR3 loop: CSARDLGGGPDTGELFF. The CDR3 DNA is TGCAGTGCTAGAGATTTAGGCGGGGGGCCTGACACCGGGGAGCTGTTTTTT.

The chain has TRBV6-1 and TRBJ2-7, with 8 bases fitting TRBD1. This CDR3 is 14 amino acids long. Germline V CDR1 and CDR2: MNHNS, SASEGT. Trimming at V came to 6 bases and at J to 3 bases, leaving 7 bases not matched to a gene. The CDR3 region has the DNA TGTGCCAGCAGGGGGGCCGGGACAGGCTACGAGCAGTACTTC. Amino acids: CASRGAGTGYEQYF.